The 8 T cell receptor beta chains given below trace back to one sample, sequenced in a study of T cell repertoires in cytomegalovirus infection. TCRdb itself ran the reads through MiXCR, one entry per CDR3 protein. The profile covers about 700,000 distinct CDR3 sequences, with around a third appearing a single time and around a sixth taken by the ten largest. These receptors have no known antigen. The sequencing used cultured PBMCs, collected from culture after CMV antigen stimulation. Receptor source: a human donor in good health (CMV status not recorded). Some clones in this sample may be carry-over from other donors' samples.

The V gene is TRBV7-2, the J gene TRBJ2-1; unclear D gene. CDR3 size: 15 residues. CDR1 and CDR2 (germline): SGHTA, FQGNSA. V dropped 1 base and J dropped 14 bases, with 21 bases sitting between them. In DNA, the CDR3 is TGTGCCAGCAGCTTAGAGCCGGGTGTCGAAGGTGATAAGTTCTTC. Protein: CASSLEPGVEGDKFF.

The CDR3 nucleotides read TGTGCCACCAGCAGAGGAAGGGGGCAAGAGACCCAGTACTTC. Translating gives CATSRGRGQETQYF. The rearrangement joins TRBV15 to TRBJ2-5; D may be TRBD1 (6 bases). Germline V gene sequence: CDR1 LNHNV, CDR2 YYDKDF (reference sequence). The ends were cut back, 1 base at V and 2 bases at J, with 8 bases in the middle. The CDR3 has 14 residues.

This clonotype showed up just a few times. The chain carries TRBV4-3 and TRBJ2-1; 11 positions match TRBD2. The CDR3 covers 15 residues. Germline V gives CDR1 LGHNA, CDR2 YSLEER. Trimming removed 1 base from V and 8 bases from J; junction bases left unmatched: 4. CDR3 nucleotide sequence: TGCGCCAGCAGCCAAGTCCCACTAGCGGGGGATGAGCAGTTCTTC. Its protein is CASSQVPLAGDEQFF.

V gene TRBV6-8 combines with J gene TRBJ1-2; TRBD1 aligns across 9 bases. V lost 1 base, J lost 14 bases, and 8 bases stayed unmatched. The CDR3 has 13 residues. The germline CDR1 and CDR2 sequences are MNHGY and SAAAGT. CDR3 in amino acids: CASSYWDREVWTF. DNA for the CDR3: TGTGCCAGCAGTTACTGGGACAGGGAGGTATGGACCTTC.

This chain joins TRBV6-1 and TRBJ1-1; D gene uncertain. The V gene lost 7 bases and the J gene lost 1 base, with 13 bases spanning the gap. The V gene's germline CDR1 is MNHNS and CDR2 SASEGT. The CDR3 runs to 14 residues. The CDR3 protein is CASTPRTANTEAFF. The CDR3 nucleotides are TGTGCCAGCACCCCCCGGACGGCGAACACTGAAGCTTTCTTT.

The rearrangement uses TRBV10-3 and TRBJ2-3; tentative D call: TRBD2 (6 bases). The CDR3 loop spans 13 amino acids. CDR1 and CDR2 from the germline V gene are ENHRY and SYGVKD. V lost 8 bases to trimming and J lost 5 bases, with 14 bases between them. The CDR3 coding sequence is TGTGCCATCGGGCTAGCCGGGGGAGATACGCAGTATTTT. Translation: CAIGLAGGDTQYF.

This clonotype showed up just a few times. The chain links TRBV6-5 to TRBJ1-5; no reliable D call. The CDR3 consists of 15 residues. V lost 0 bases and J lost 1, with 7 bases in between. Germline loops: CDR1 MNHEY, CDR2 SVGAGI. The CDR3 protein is CASSYSRYSNQPQHF. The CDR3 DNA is TGTGCCAGCAGTTACTCTAGGTACAGCAATCAGCCCCAGCATTTT.

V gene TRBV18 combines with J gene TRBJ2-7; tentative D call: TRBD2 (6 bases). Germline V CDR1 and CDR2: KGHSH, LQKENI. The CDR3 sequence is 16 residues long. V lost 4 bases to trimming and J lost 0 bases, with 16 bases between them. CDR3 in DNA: TGTGCCAGCTCACAGGGACGGCACGGGAGCTCCTACGAGCAGTACTTC. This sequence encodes CASSQGRHGSSYEQYF.